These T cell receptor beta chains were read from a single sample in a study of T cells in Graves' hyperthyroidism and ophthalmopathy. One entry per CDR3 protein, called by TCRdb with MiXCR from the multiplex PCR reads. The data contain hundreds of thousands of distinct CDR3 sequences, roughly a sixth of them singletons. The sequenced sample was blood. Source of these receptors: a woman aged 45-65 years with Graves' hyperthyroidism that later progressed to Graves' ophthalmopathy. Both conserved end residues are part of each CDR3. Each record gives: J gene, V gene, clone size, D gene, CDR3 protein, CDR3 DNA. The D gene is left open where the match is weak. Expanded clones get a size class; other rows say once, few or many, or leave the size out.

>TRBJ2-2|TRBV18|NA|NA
CASSWTSTGELFF
TGTGCCAGCTCCTGGACCAGCACCGGGGAGCTGTTTTTT
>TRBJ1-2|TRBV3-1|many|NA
CASSQDVLGSGYTF
TGTGCCAGCAGCCAAGATGTACTGGGTTCTGGCTACACCTTC
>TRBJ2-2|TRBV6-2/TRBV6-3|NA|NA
CASSYTQHTGELFF
TGTGCCAGCAGTTACACCCAACACACCGGGGAGCTGTTTTTT
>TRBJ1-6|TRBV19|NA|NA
CASSKPGTRNSPLHF
TGTGCCAGTAGTAAACCCGGGACACGAAATTCACCCCTCCACTTT
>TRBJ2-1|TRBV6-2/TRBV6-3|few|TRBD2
CASSYKIRAGGNEQFF
TGTGCCAGCAGTTACAAGATCAGGGCGGGGGGCAATGAGCAGTTCTTC
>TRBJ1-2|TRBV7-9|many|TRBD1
CASSLGTGGTSYGYTF
TGTGCCAGCAGCTTAGGGACAGGGGGCACCTCCTATGGCTACACCTTC
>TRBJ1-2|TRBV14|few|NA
CASSQSMGYGYTF
TGTGCCAGCAGCCAGAGTATGGGCTATGGCTACACCTTC
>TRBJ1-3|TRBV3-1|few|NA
CASSQTGWNTIYF
TGTGCCAGCAGCCAAACAGGGTGGAACACCATATATTTT
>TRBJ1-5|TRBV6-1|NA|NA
CASSESRYKGSGHSNQPQHF
TGTGCCAGCAGTGAGTCTCGATACAAAGGGTCAGGCCATAGCAATCAGCCCCAGCATTTT
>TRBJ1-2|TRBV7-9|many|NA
CASSSTPGAGAGYTF
TGTGCCAGCAGCTCCACCCCCGGGGCAGGGGCTGGCTACACCTTC
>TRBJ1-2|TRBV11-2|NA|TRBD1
CASSASDFTGTAYGYTF
TGTGCCAGCAGCGCCTCCGACTTTACCGGGACAGCCTATGGCTACACCTTC
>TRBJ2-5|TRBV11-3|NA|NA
CASSTGKETQYF
TGTGCCAGCAGCACCGGGAAAGAGACCCAGTACTTC
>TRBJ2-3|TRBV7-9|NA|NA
CASSSLATSTDTQYF
TGTGCCAGCAGCTCGCTAGCTACTAGCACAGATACGCAGTATTTT
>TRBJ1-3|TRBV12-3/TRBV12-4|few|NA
CASSFSGTNTIYF
TGTGCCAGCAGTTTCTCCGGGACAAACACCATATATTTT
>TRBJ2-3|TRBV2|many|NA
CASSEAAGRADTQYF
TGTGCCAGCAGTGAAGCGGCGGGTAGAGCGGATACGCAGTATTTT
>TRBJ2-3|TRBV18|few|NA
CASSPTPDTQYF
TGTGCCAGCTCCCCTACTCCAGATACGCAGTATTTT
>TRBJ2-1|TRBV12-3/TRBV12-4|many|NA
CASSQLDEQFF
TGTGCCAGCAGCCAACTAGATGAGCAGTTCTTC
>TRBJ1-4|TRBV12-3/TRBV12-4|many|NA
CASSLIVSAASNEKLFF
TGTGCCAGCAGTTTAATCGTATCGGCAGCGAGCAATGAAAAACTGTTTTTT
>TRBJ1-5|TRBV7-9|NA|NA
CASTSDPRGQPQHF
TGTGCCAGCACCTCGGACCCGCGGGGTCAGCCCCAGCATTTT
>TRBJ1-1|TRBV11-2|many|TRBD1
CASSLDRQGKDGTEAFF
TGTGCCAGCAGCTTAGATCGACAGGGAAAGGACGGGACTGAAGCTTTCTTT
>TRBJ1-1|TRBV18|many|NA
CASSPRSEGLAEAFF
TGTGCCAGCTCACCGAGGTCGGAGGGATTGGCTGAAGCTTTCTTT
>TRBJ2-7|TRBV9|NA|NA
CASSVRDGPYEQYF
TGTGCCAGCAGCGTCCGAGACGGACCCTACGAGCAGTACTTC
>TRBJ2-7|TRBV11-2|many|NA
CASRSYTGKNIEQYF
TGTGCCAGCCGCTCATACACAGGAAAAAACATTGAGCAGTACTTC
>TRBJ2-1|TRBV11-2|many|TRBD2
CASSLGLAGGQGPFF
TGTGCCAGCAGCCTGGGACTAGCGGGGGGACAAGGGCCGTTCTTC
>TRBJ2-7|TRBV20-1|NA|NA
CSAEGLPYEQYF
TGCAGTGCTGAAGGACTACCCTACGAGCAGTACTTC
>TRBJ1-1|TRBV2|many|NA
CASSDVSRGAFF
TGTGCCAGCAGTGATGTCTCTCGAGGGGCTTTCTTT
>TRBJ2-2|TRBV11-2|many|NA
CASSLRRVRSADTGELFF
TGTGCCAGCAGCTTACGGCGGGTGAGGTCAGCAGACACCGGGGAGCTGTTTTTT
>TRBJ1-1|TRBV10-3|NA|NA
CAINGGLNTEAFF
TGTGCCATCAATGGGGGCCTGAACACTGAAGCTTTCTTT
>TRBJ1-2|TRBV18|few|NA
CASSPLENYGYTF
TGTGCCAGCTCACCACTGGAGAACTATGGCTACACCTTC
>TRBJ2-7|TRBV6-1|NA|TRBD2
CASSPLRGNSYEQYF
TGTGCCAGCAGTCCCCTGCGGGGGAACTCCTACGAGCAGTACTTC
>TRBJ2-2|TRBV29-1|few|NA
CSASGQSTGELFF
TGCAGCGCATCGGGACAAAGCACCGGGGAGCTGTTTTTT
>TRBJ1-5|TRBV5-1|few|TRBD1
CASSLAEGANQPQHF
TGCGCCAGCAGCTTGGCCGAGGGGGCGAATCAGCCCCAGCATTTT
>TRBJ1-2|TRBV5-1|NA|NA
CASSLEGILGYTF
TGCGCCAGCAGCTTGGAAGGGATCCTTGGCTACACCTTC
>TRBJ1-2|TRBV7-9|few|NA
CASAEYGYTF
TGTGCCAGCGCAGAATATGGCTACACCTTC
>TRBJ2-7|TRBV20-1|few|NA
CSATGLSYEQYF
TGCAGTGCAACAGGGCTCTCCTACGAGCAGTACTTC
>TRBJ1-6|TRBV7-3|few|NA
CASSQLGGSNSPLHF
TGTGCCAGCAGCCAATTGGGGGGCTCCAATTCACCCCTCCACTTT
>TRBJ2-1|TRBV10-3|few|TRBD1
CAISERIPDRYNEQFF
TGTGCCATCAGTGAGCGAATCCCGGACAGGTACAATGAGCAGTTCTTC
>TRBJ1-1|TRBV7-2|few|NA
CASSLMWLAFF
TGTGCCAGCAGCTTAATGTGGTTAGCTTTCTTT
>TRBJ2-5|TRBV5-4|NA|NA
CASSSSLWETQYF
TGTGCCAGCAGCTCATCTTTATGGGAGACCCAGTACTTC
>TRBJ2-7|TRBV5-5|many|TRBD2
CASSLEASGISYEQYF
TGTGCCAGCAGCTTGGAGGCTAGCGGGATCTCCTACGAGCAGTACTTC
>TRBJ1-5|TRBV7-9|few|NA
CASSDDRSLSNQPQHF
TGTGCCAGCAGCGATGACAGATCACTAAGCAATCAGCCCCAGCATTTT
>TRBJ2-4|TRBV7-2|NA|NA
CASSPAVAKNIQYF
TGTGCCAGCAGCCCTGCCGTAGCCAAAAACATTCAGTACTTC
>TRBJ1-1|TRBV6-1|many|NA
CASSPAPTGKGTEAFF
TGTGCCAGCAGTCCGGCTCCGACGGGAAAGGGCACTGAAGCTTTCTTT
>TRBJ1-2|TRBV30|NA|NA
CAWLSPGGHYGYTF
TGTGCCTGGCTGTCTCCGGGCGGACACTATGGCTACACCTTC
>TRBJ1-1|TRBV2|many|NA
CASSFTEAFF
TGTGCCAGCAGTTTTACAGAAGCTTTCTTT
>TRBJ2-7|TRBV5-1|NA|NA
CASSLAGARSYEQYF
TGCGCCAGCAGCTTGGCCGGGGCGCGATCCTACGAGCAGTACTTC
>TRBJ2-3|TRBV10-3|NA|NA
CAISNQVALVSDTQYF
TGTGCCATCAGTAACCAGGTAGCATTGGTTTCAGATACGCAGTATTTT
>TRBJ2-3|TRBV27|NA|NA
CASSLVWGALDTQYF
TGTGCCAGCAGTTTAGTTTGGGGGGCGTTGGATACGCAGTATTTT
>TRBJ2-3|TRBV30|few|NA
CAWSTGWDTQYF
TGTGCCTGGAGTACCGGGTGGGATACGCAGTATTTT
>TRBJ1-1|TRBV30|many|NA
CAWRGTGISEAFF
TGTGCCTGGAGGGGGACGGGAATTTCTGAAGCTTTCTTT
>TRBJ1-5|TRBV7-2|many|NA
CASSKQSGDQPQHF
TGTGCCAGCAGCAAGCAATCCGGGGACCAGCCCCAGCATTTT